This section outlines one T cell receptor (beta chain) sequence together with its context. The antigen remains undetermined. Germline-derived CDR1 and CDR2 are SEHNR and FQNEAQ (reference sequence). The CDR3 extends over 14 amino acids. V was trimmed by 5 bases and J by 10 bases, leaving 19 bases between them. This specimen belongs to a study of T cell responses to AZD1222 COVID-19 vaccine. Study-level background: Combined were second doses at about 4 or about 12 weeks.

The protocol was immunoSEQ multiplex PCR, while the TCRdb copy is restricted to in-frame clones and leaves out a portion. The data hold around 160,000 clones, with over 75% observed a single time. General study points: Repertoire sampling was restricted to post-peak T cell response timepoints.

The rearrangement links TRBV7-9 to TRBJ2-3, with D unresolved. Sequenced material: peripheral blood, taken on day 0 of AZD1222 vaccination. The receptor comes from an adult in good health. The CDR3 region is CASSPKGLPGSQYF. For the CDR3, the DNA is TGTGCCAGCAGCCCCAAGGGCCTGCCCGGTTCGCAGTATTTT.